This T cell receptor (beta chain) comes out of a study of blood T cell repertoires in COVID-19 (dated by TCRdb to about 2020). With regard to the full study: Samples from collaborators originated in the United States, Italy and Spain and spanned both the acute and convalescent phases of COVID-19. HLA class I and class II types, where available, came from metadata supplied by the sample provider rather than from assay-based typing. The prospective study material was composed of cDNA or gDNA derived from T cells, B-cell-depleted T cells, or PBMCs. The sample metadata nearly always contained a de-identified subject ID, COVID-19 status, age in years and sex. The samples were drawn from the first 160 participants of the ongoing ImmuneRACE study and from more than 1,000 subjects provided by 6 global collaborators. The dataset comprised deeply sampled blood TCRbeta repertoires from subjects exposed to, actively infected with, or recovered from COVID-19. The repertoires were made available in a free public database intended to serve as a resource for research on the immune response to SARS-CoV-2. Broad study findings and their caveats: The amount of clinical and demographic metadata varied by source and participant and was provided uncurated.

Concerning this clone itself: It lacks a known antigen. No base quality values were provided; no much bigger clone lies one nucleotide off.

The CDR3, from cysteine to phenylalanine, totals 14 residues. Only CDR3 DNA is held: 42 bases, read in frame from base 1. V has 5 bases trimmed and J has 6 bases trimmed; junction bases matching no gene number 9. For CDR1 and CDR2, the germline V gene lists SGHRS and YFSETQ. TCRbeta CDR3 regions were amplified from genomic DNA by means of the immunoSEQ Assay, a bias-controlled multiplex PCR. Processing in the source paper ran as follows. The number of nucleated cells in each sample was estimated by amplification of reference gene primers within the assay. To quantify the absolute abundance of each unique TCRbeta CDR3 rearrangement, sequence reads were collapsed and filtered. For each sample, productive Simpson clonality was calculated as the square root of Simpson's diversity index across productive rearrangements. The clones in this table, taken by TCRdb from immuneACCESS, are in-frame only. Not every clone is retained; where verified, under half of the shortfall comes from an unresolved V gene, and the cause of the rest is unknown. V and J calls and clone size follow that table, whereas D and trimming were derived from the DNA. This sample holds around 250,000 clones; 70% to 90% were observed only once. Of the sample, roughly 5% falls within the top ten clones.

Each collaborating institution followed its own protocols to collect whole blood in K2EDTA tubes. For TCRbeta analysis, collaborators shipped samples as frozen whole blood, isolated PBMCs, or DNA extracted from either of those sample types. The sequencing input was peripheral blood. The TCR sequence derives from a man aged 45-65 years with active or convalescent COVID-19. Recombination connected TRBV5-1 to TRBJ2-7, and 9 junction bases match TRBD1. The CDR3 protein: CASRPRTGEGEQYF. At the DNA level, the sequence is TGCGCCAGCAGACCCCGGACAGGGGAGGGCGAGCAGTACTTC.